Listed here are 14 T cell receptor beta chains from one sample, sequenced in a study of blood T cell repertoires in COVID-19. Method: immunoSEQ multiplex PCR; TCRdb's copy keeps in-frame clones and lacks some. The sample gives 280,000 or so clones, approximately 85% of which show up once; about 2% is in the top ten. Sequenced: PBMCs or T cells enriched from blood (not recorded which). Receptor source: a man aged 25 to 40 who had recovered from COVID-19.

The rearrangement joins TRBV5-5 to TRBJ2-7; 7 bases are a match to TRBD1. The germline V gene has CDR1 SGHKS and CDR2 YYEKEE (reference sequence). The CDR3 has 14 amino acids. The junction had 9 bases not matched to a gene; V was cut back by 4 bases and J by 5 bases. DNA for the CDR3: TGTGCCAGCAGCGTAAGACAGGGATCCGACGAGCAGTACTTC. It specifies CASSVRQGSDEQYF.

The CDR3 bases are TGTGCCAGCAGAGGAAGGGGCACCCAGGGGGATGGCTACACCTTC. Translated: CASRGRGTQGDGYTF. The gene calls are TRBV27 and TRBJ1-2; 7 nucleotides agree with TRBD1. The CDR3 has 15 amino acids. V was pared by 6 bases and J by 6 bases, with 13 bases of the junction left unmatched. Germline V lookup: CDR1 MNHEY, CDR2 SMNVEV (reference sequence).

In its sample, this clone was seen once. In nucleotides, the CDR3 is TGTGCCAGCAGTGAATATAGCGGGGGGAGGAAGACCCAGTACTTC. Its protein is CASSEYSGGRKTQYF. The rearrangement uses TRBV2 and TRBJ2-5, with 10 bases that match TRBD2. V was pared by 2 bases and J by 6 bases, with 6 bases of the junction left unmatched. Germline V gene sequence: CDR1 SNHLY, CDR2 FYNNEI. This CDR3 has 15 amino acids.

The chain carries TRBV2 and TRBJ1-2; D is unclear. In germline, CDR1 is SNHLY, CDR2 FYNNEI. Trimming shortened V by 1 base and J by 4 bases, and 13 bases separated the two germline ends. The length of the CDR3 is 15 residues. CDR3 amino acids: CASSEGSGEFYGYTF. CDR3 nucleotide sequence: TGTGCCAGCAGTGAAGGGTCTGGAGAATTCTATGGCTACACCTTC.

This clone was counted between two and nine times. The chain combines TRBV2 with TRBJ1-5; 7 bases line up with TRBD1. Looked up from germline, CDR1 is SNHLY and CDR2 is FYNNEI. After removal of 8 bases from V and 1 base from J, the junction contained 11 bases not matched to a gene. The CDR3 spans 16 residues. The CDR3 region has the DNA TGTGCCAGCGACCAAAGGGGGCGAGAGAGCAATCAGCCCCAGCATTTT. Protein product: CASDQRGRESNQPQHF.

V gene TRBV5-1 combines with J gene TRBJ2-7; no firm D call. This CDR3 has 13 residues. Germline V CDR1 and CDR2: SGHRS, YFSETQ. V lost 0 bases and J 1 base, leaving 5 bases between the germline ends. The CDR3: CASSLDKSYEQYF. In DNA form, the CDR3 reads TGCGCCAGCAGCTTGGACAAATCCTACGAGCAGTACTTC.

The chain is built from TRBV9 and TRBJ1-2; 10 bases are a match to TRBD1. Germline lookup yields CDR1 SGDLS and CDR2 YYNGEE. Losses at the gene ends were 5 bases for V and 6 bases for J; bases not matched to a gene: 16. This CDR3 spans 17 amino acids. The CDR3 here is CASSTTGGQGFWNGYTF. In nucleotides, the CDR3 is TGTGCCAGCAGTACCACGGGGGGACAGGGGTTCTGGAATGGCTACACCTTC.

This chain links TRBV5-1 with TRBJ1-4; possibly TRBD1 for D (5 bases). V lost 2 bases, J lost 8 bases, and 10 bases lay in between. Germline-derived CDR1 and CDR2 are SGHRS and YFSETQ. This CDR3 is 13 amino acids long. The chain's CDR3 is CASSFQGGEKLFF. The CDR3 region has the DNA TGCGCCAGCAGCTTCCAGGGCGGCGAAAAACTGTTTTTT.

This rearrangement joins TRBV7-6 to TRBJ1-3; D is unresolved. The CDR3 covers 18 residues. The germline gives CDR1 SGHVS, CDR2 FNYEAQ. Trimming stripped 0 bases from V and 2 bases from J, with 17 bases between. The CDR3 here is CASSLAIVGGGAGNTIYF. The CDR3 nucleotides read TGTGCCAGCAGCTTAGCGATAGTCGGCGGCGGGGCTGGAAACACCATATATTTT.

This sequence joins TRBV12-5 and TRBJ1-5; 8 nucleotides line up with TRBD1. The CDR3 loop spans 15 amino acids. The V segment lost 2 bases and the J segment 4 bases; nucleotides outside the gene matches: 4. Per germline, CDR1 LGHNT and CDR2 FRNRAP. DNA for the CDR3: TGTGCTAGTGGTTTGAGTGGACAGGGTAATCAGCCCCAGCATTTT. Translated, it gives CASGLSGQGNQPQHF.

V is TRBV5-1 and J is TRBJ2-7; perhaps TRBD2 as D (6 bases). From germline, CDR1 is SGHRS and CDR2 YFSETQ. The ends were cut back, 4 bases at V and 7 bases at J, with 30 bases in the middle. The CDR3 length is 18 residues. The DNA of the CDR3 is TGCGCCAGCAGCCTGAGGCCCGACAACACCCAAAGGGCGGGAGAGCAGTACTTC. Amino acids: CASSLRPDNTQRAGEQYF.

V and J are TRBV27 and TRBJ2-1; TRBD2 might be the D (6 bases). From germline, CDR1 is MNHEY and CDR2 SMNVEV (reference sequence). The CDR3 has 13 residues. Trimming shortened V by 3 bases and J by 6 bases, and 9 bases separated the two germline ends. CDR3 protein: CASSFGGSNEQFF. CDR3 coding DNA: TGTGCCAGCAGTTTCGGGGGATCCAATGAGCAGTTCTTC.

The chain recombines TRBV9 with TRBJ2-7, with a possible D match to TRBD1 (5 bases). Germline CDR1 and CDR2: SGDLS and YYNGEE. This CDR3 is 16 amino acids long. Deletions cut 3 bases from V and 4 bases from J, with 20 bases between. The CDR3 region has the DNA TGTGCCAGCAGCGATGACCCCGGACACCAACATTACGAGCAGTACTTC. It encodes CASSDDPGHQHYEQYF.

The CDR3 here is CASSLGTGPDTQYF. CDR3 DNA: TGCGCCAGCAGCCTAGGAACAGGGCCAGATACGCAGTATTTT. The chain couples TRBV4-1 to TRBJ2-3; D is perhaps TRBD1 (6 bases). The germline V gene has CDR1 MGHRA and CDR2 YSYEKL. The CDR3 is made up of 14 amino acids. V dropped 4 bases and J dropped 4 bases, with 12 bases sitting between them.